This T cell receptor (beta chain) derives from a study of T cells in Graves' hyperthyroidism and ophthalmopathy (dated by TCRdb to between 2018 and 2020). Broadly, across the study: A discovery cohort of around 100 patients, roughly 40 with Graves' ophthalmopathy and approximately 57 with stable Graves' hyperthyroidism, was used to find distinguishing TCR V-J signatures. An independent validation cohort of under 20 hyperthyroidism patients and 17 patients who later progressed to ophthalmopathy tested prospective prediction of ophthalmopathy. The roughly 90 discovery patients were divided at random into training and test sets in a 7:3 ratio. Thyroid tissue and blood T-cell repertoires from roughly 6 Graves' hyperthyroidism patients were also compared in the study. Once sampling was done, hyperthyroidism patients were given methimazole at a starting dose of 30 mg daily, whereas ophthalmopathy patients were given high-dose intravenous methylprednisolone. According to the paper, TCR Vbeta CDR3 sequencing was carried out on around 140 peripheral blood samples, which came from 40 to 45 ophthalmopathy, approximately 72 hyperthyroidism and around 17 progressor patients. General findings and caveats noted by the study authors: Sample size was not statistically predetermined, and investigators were not blinded to group allocation. Blood samples also contained most of the expanded thyroid clonotypes (frequency above 0.001), which suggests that blood repertoires may reflect thyroid immune responses. In validation, the model predicted progression to ophthalmopathy with around 71% sensitivity and less than 80% specificity, a median of roughly seven months before onset. Ophthalmopathy was separated from stable hyperthyroidism by a 13 V-J signature model, with 85% to 90% sensitivity and about 84% specificity obtained in cross-validation and 80%/75% obtained in testing.

V loses 9 bases, J loses 8 bases, and the germline ends lie 11 bases apart. The CDR3, from cysteine to phenylalanine, totals 11 residues. CDR3 DNA is the only sequence kept; it has 33 bases, read in frame from the first base. Via the germline V gene (reference sequence), CDR1 is SEHNR and CDR2 FQNEAQ. In regard to this clonotype: What antigen it recognizes has not been identified. One base away there is no much larger clone; base qualities are not given.

The TCR beta CDR3 regions were amplified from the RNA transcripts. The first round of RT-PCR for the TCR CDR3 was performed with the HTBI primer set and the Qiagen OneStep RT-PCR kit. The libraries were constructed in a second round of multiplex PCR and then size-selected and purified. Sequencing of the libraries was done on an Illumina HiSeq2000 using paired-end 100 bp reads. The original methods were these. SOAPnuke was used to process the raw data, with reads discarded if the reads contained adapters or uncalled bases, had a mean Phred below 15, or lacked an exact constant-primer or identifier match. COPE v1.2.5 was used to merge high-quality paired reads, and clonotypes were defined as unique nucleotide sequences. MiTCR v1.1 was used to align clonotypes to the IMGT TRBV, TRBD and TRBJ reference segments. Only V-J combinations with frequency above 0.0001, covering 99.2% of repertoires, were analysed. The TCS score was defined as F50 (clonal expansion) divided by E x V (chaos), with BLOSUM62-based TCRdist calculated between CDR3 peptides within each V-J. Welch's t-statistics and random forest reduced roughly 530 V-J features to roughly 13, which were used in a naive Bayes classifier (R e1071). The Morisita-Horn index was used to measure how similar the thyroid and blood repertoires were. The raw public data were reprocessed by TCRdb itself: fastp quality trimming at Q25, MiXCR clonotype calling, in-frame beta chains only. Rows matching on CDR3 protein sequence are summarized as one entry with the most common DNA and genes. Clone size and V and J calls follow TCRdb, not the original study. The sample has 450,000 to 700,000 distinct CDR3 sequences on record, 40% to 55% of them singletons. Approximately 7.5% of the sample rests with the top ten.

A patient counted as having stable Graves' hyperthyroidism if no progression to ophthalmopathy occurred over 18 months of follow-up. Hyperthyroidism patients were newly diagnosed, with disease duration under 2 months, and aged 18 to 65 years. Any patient with an uncontrolled infection, another autoimmune disease, pregnancy or lactation was excluded. Diagnoses relied on clinical symptoms, serum thyroxine and TRAb, thyroid ultrasound and orbital computed tomography. Trizol reagent was used to extract total RNA, and RNA quality was then checked on an Agilent 2100 Bioanalyzer. The sequenced material came from peripheral blood or thyroid tissue (not recorded which). The rearranged segments are TRBV7-9 and TRBJ2-1; too little of a D gene remains to name it. The sequence was collected from a young woman with Graves' hyperthyroidism. DNA sequence: TGTGCCAGTATGGTCGTCTATGAGCAGTTCTTC. It translates to CASMVVYEQFF.